Shown below are 9 T cell receptor beta chains from a single sample sequenced in a study of T cell repertoires in ileal Crohn's disease (dated by TCRdb to between 2018 and 2021). The label giving this sample's time point can be read as: neoterminal ileum biopsy at postoperative endoscopy, about 6 months after surgery. Libraries were constructed by the immunoSEQ multiplex PCR assay. TCRdb's version of the immuneACCESS table is confined to in-frame rearrangements and falls short of the full clone set. An unresolved V gene accounts for under half of the shortfall where checked; the remainder is of unknown origin. The sample records just over 3,000 clones, about 88% of which are singletons. Jointly, the top ten make up 4.5% to 5.5% of the sample. The specimen sequenced was ileal tissue. Receptors originate from an adult with Crohn's disease.

V and J are TRBV5-1 and TRBJ2-7, with D possibly matching TRBD1 (6 bases). Germline V gene lookup returns CDR1 SGHRS and CDR2 YFSETQ. Trimming cost V 0 bases and J 5 bases, with 9 bases left between them. The length of the CDR3 is 13 residues. In DNA form, the CDR3 reads TGCGCCAGCAGCTTGGGGCAGGGGAACGAGCAGTACTTC. Encoded protein: CASSLGQGNEQYF.

The chain joins TRBV29-1 to TRBJ1-6, with D possibly matching TRBD1 (6 bases). The germline gives CDR1 SQVTM, CDR2 ANQGSEA. The length of the CDR3 is 13 residues. Deletions cut 5 bases from V and 6 bases from J, with 11 bases between. The CDR3 region has the DNA TGCAGCGTTTCTGGGGGCGGTAATTCACCCCTCCACTTT. Protein: CSVSGGGNSPLHF.

The V and J genes are TRBV11-2 and TRBJ1-5; D perhaps matches TRBD1 (5 bases). Trimming removed 0 bases at V and 0 bases at J, with 9 bases between. Germline loops: CDR1 SGHAT, CDR2 FQNNGV. The CDR3 is 16 amino acids. CDR3 amino acids: CASSLDAGHSNQPQHF. CDR3 nucleotides: TGTGCCAGCAGCTTAGATGCAGGGCATAGCAATCAGCCCCAGCATTTT. Variable domain in full (rest from reference TRBV11-2 and TRBJ1-5): EAGVAQSPRYKIIEKRQSVAFWCNPISGHATLYWYQQILGQGPKLLIQFQNNGVVDDSQLPKDRFSAERLKGVDSTLKIQPAKLEDSAVYLCASSLDAGHSNQPQHFGDGTRLSIL.

The rearrangement uses TRBV30 and TRBJ1-1; D is possibly TRBD1 (5 bases). CDR1 and CDR2 (germline): GTSNPN, SVGIG (reference sequence). The length of the CDR3 is 18 residues. V gave up 3 bases and J gave up 0 bases, with 23 bases separating them. CDR3 sequence (DNA): TGTGCCTGGAGACAAAAGCCGCATGAGAGGGGAATGAACACTGAAGCTTTCTTT. This gives the protein CAWRQKPHERGMNTEAFF.

This clone showed up just a few times. This sequence joins TRBV19 and TRBJ1-4, with D unresolved. Germline lookup yields CDR1 LNHDA and CDR2 SQIVND (reference sequence). This CDR3 is built from 17 residues. V gave up 3 bases and J gave up 0 bases, with 14 bases separating them. The CDR3 spells CASSIFSAITTNEKLFF. DNA for the CDR3: TGTGCCAGTAGTATTTTTTCCGCCATCACAACTAATGAAAAACTGTTTTTT.

The rearrangement joins TRBV18 to TRBJ1-3; D unresolved. In germline, CDR1 is KGHSH, CDR2 LQKENI. Trimming shortened V by 3 bases and J by 7 bases, and 13 bases separated the two germline ends. The CDR3 totals 14 residues. CDR3 loop: CASSPIRPANTIYF. The CDR3 coding sequence is TGTGCCAGCTCACCTATTCGACCGGCTAACACCATATATTTT.

The chain joins TRBV9 to TRBJ1-5; a possible D gene is TRBD1 (6 bases). The V and J ends lost 3 bases and 0 bases respectively, with 22 bases between them. The CDR3 runs 19 residues. Germline V lookup: CDR1 SGDLS, CDR2 YYNGEE. The chain's CDR3 is CASSGSSLSHRDSNQPQHF. The CDR3 region has the DNA TGTGCCAGCAGCGGAAGTAGTCTCAGTCACAGGGATAGCAATCAGCCCCAGCATTTT.

The rearrangement links TRBV18 to TRBJ1-5; TRBD1 matches 8 bases. Losses at the gene ends were 6 bases for V and 5 bases for J; bases not matched to a gene: 0. Germline CDR1 is KGHSH and CDR2 is LQKENI. The CDR3 is 12 amino acids. CDR3 amino acids: CASSDRDQPQHF. CDR3 DNA sequence: TGTGCCAGCTCGGACAGGGATCAGCCCCAGCATTTT. Together with reference TRBV18 and TRBJ1-5, the CDR3 gives the full variable domain: NAGVMQNPRHLVRRRGQEARLRCSPMKGHSHVYWYRQLPEEGLKFMVYLQKENIIDESGMPKERFSAEFPKEGPSILRIQQVVRGDSAAYFCASSDRDQPQHFGDGTRLSIL.

The chain recombines TRBV2 with TRBJ1-1; TRBD1 matches at 8 bases. Trimming at V came to 5 bases and at J to 3 bases, leaving 8 bases not matched to a gene. Germline lookup yields CDR1 SNHLY and CDR2 FYNNEI. This CDR3 spans 15 amino acids. The CDR3 protein is CASSPRTGRDTEAFF. CDR3 in DNA: TGTGCCAGCAGTCCCAGGACAGGGCGAGACACTGAAGCTTTCTTT.